This T cell receptor (beta chain) was obtained from a study of T-cell reconstitution after alpha-beta-depleted transplantation in children. Study observations and caveats: T-cell counts and diversity at one year post-transplant came mainly from newly produced T cells. High day-60 TCRbeta diversity in some patients came from surviving recipient T cells and thymic progenitors.

About this clonotype: Antigen: not known.

The library targeted TCRbeta and was prepared with unique molecular identifiers. TCRdb processed the PCR reads anew with MiXCR; each CDR3 protein has one entry. The sample records 450,000 to 700,000 distinct CDR3 sequences, 25% to 30% being singletons. V shed 3 bases, J shed 3 bases, and the junction held 7 bases outside the gene matches. Germline CDR1 is SGHRS and CDR2 is YFSETQ. The CDR3 totals 15 residues. This material consisted of PBMCs, taken before TCRalphabeta/CD19-depleted stem cell transplant. The receptor was derived from a boy less than two years old with Wiskott-Aldrich syndrome, due to receive a stem cell transplant. The rearrangement links TRBV5-1 to TRBJ1-2, with TRBD1 matching 8 bases. The CDR3 loop reads CASSYSGGADYGYTF. The DNA for the CDR3 is TGCGCCAGCAGCTACTCAGGGGGCGCCGACTATGGCTACACCTTC.